The clone carrying this TCR beta chain showed up many times. Antigen: not known. The source of the sample is a study of T cells after yellow fever vaccination. Points from the study as a whole: Most clones from primary vaccination resurfaced after the booster (around 97% CD4, around 91% CD8). On re-exposure, the response was weaker but peaked faster, at day 5 versus 15. Clonotype sharing between CD4 and CD8 compartments was small.

TCRdb redid the calling of the 5' RACE reads with MiXCR, one entry per CDR3 protein. This sample yields about 510,000 distinct CDR3 sequences, of which 21% are seen a single time; about 16% belongs to the top ten. The length of the CDR3 is 16 residues. V gave up 7 bases and J gave up 3 bases, with 18 bases separating them. The chain uses TRBV12-3 or TRBV12-4 and TRBJ2-2, with a weak D call TRBD2 (6 bases). Sequencing was performed on PBMCs, taken 21 days after the first yellow fever vaccination. The sequence was collected from a man younger than 30 who received the YFV17D yellow fever vaccine. In nucleotides, the CDR3 is TGTGCCAGCACGGTCTGGGGAGGAGGGGACACCGGGGAGCTGTTTTTT. Translated, it gives CASTVWGGGDTGELFF.